The 17 T cell receptor beta chains presented below share a single source sample, sequenced in a study of cytomegalovirus exposure and HLA in healthy donors. In the PCR, 60 Vbeta and 13 Jbeta primers were used. Profiling relied on immunoSEQ multiplex PCR, and the TCRdb table lists in-frame clones only, not all of them. The table includes some 110,000 clones, around 70% detected once. Material for sequencing was PBMCs. All receptors come from a man aged 25-45 years in good health and CMV-seropositive.

V gene TRBV7-6 combines with J gene TRBJ2-7, with a possible D match to TRBD1 (6 bases). The CDR3 loop spans 13 amino acids. Germline V gene sequence: CDR1 SGHVS, CDR2 FNYEAQ. With 4 bases removed from V and 4 bases from J, the gap between germline ends came to 11 bases. For the CDR3, the DNA is TGTGCCAGCAGCTCATTCAGGGGATACGAGCAGTACTTC. Protein product: CASSSFRGYEQYF.

The rearrangement joins TRBV10-1 to TRBJ1-1, with a tentative D call TRBD1 (6 bases). CDR1 and CDR2 (germline): WNHNN, SYGVQD (reference sequence). The CDR3 covers 14 residues. Deletions cut 6 bases from V and 1 base from J, with 12 bases between. The CDR3 sequence: CASSAGTRNTEAFF. The CDR3 DNA reads TGCGCCAGCAGCGCCGGGACACGGAACACTGAAGCTTTCTTT.

The chain couples TRBV5-4 to TRBJ2-1; no clear D. The length of the CDR3 is 15 residues. Germline CDR1 SGHNT, CDR2 YYREEE (reference sequence). V lost 0 bases and J lost 7, with 14 bases in between. This CDR3 reads CASSLVNSHGNEQFF. CDR3 in DNA: TGTGCCAGCAGCTTGGTGAACAGTCATGGAAATGAGCAGTTCTTC.

This clone was seen once. The chain uses TRBV28 and TRBJ2-7; TRBD1 is a possible D gene (5 bases). V was clipped by 2 bases and J by 3 bases, with 17 bases between them. The CDR3 totals 16 residues. Germline loops: CDR1 MDHEN, CDR2 SYDVKM. CDR3 nucleotides: TGTGCCAGCAGTTTAATATGGTCAGGGAACCACTACGAGCAGTACTTC. Translating it yields CASSLIWSGNHYEQYF.

The chain joins TRBV30 to TRBJ2-7; tentatively, D is TRBD1 (6 bases). V dropped 1 base and J dropped 6 bases, with 19 bases sitting between them. The CDR3 is 15 amino acids. CDR1 is GTSNPN and CDR2 is SVGIG in the germline V gene (reference sequence). The CDR3, as DNA: TGTGCCTGGAGTGGAGCTTGGACCTTAGGGGGCGAGCAGTACTTC. Translation gives CAWSGAWTLGGEQYF.

The rearrangement uses TRBV7-9 and TRBJ2-6; D not resolved. V lost 2 bases and J lost 0, with 11 bases in between. The CDR3 sequence is 17 residues long. The germline V gene encodes CDR1 SEHNR and CDR2 FQNEAQ (reference sequence). In nucleotides, the CDR3 is TGTGCCAGCAGCTTATCGAGCCTAAGCTCTGGGGCCAACGTCCTGACTTTC. Amino acid sequence: CASSLSSLSSGANVLTF. Full variable domain (remainder filled in from reference TRBV7-9 and TRBJ2-6): DTGVSQNPRHKITKRGQNVTFRCDPISEHNRLYWYRQTLGQGPEFLTYFQNEAQLEKSRLLSDRFSAERPKGSFSTLEIQRTEQGDSAMYLCASSLSSLSSGANVLTFGAGSRLTVL.

The chain has TRBV7-8 and TRBJ1-1; D is uncertain. V was clipped by 5 bases and J by 0 bases, with 16 bases between them. CDR1 is SGHVS, CDR2 FQNEAQ, per germline. The CDR3 is 16 amino acids. Here the CDR3 reads CASSLNSGTMNTEAFF. The CDR3 region has the DNA TGTGCCAGCAGCCTGAACAGCGGAACGATGAACACTGAAGCTTTCTTT.

This clone has just a few counts. The chain is built from TRBV5-4 and TRBJ1-4, with D possibly matching TRBD1 (6 bases). V lost 3 bases to trimming and J lost 8 bases, with 14 bases between them. Germline lookup yields CDR1 SGHNT and CDR2 YYREEE (reference sequence). The CDR3 has 14 amino acids. The CDR3 here is CASSSPSQGEKLFF. The CDR3 DNA sequence: TGTGCCAGCAGCTCCCCCTCCCAGGGGGAAAAACTGTTTTTT.

CDR3 residues: CASSGGTGGNTEAFF. The DNA of the CDR3 is TGTGCCAGCAGTGGTGGGACAGGGGGGAACACTGAAGCTTTCTTT. The genes are TRBV6-1 and TRBJ1-1; 11 bases agree with TRBD1. This CDR3 is built from 15 residues. Germline assignment: CDR1 MNHNS and CDR2 SASEGT. The ends lost 4 bases at V and 1 base at J; junction bases unmatched: 2.

The gene calls are TRBV29-1 and TRBJ2-7; D gene ambiguous. Germline CDR1 SQVTM, CDR2 ANQGSEA. Trimming removed 5 bases at V and 0 bases at J, with 8 bases between. The CDR3 loop spans 12 amino acids. The CDR3 is CSVNLSSYEQYF. The CDR3 DNA sequence: TGCAGCGTTAACCTGAGCTCCTACGAGCAGTACTTC.

A few counts support this clone. J is TRBJ1-2 and V is TRBV5-1, with 7 bases lining up with TRBD1. The V gene's germline CDR1 is SGHRS and CDR2 YFSETQ. The length of the CDR3 is 16 residues. The V and J ends lost 0 bases and 8 bases, in that order; junction bases with no gene match: 13. CDR3 sequence (DNA): TGCGCCAGCAGCTTGGGTGGAGGGGGCACAGTAGGAGGCTACACCTTC. Amino acids: CASSLGGGGTVGGYTF.

The gene calls are TRBV18 and TRBJ1-1; tentative D call: TRBD1 (6 bases). Trimming pared 2 bases from V and 1 base from J, leaving 11 bases between. Looked up from germline, CDR1 is KGHSH and CDR2 is LQKENI. The CDR3 covers 15 residues. CDR3 region: CASSPAEDRNTEAFF. The DNA of the CDR3 is TGTGCCAGCTCACCAGCAGAGGACAGGAACACTGAAGCTTTCTTT.

The J gene is TRBJ2-5, the V gene TRBV7-9, with 8 bases matching TRBD2. The CDR3 length is 16 residues. The junction had 15 bases not matched to a gene; V was cut back by 7 bases and J by 5 bases. CDR1 SEHNR and CDR2 FQNEAQ come from the germline V gene (reference sequence). The CDR3 region is CASTVWRGADTETQYF. For the CDR3, the DNA is TGTGCCAGCACCGTTTGGCGGGGGGCCGATACGGAGACCCAGTACTTC.

The chain combines TRBV9 with TRBJ1-2; the match to TRBD1 covers 8 bases. Germline trimming cut 1 base from V and 4 bases from J; bases unmatched to any gene: 6. Germline V CDR1 and CDR2: SGDLS, YYNGEE. The CDR3 has 15 residues. CDR3 sequence (DNA): TGTGCCAGCAGCGTAAAATCGACAGGGGTCTATGGCTACACCTTC. It is translated as CASSVKSTGVYGYTF.

The chain links TRBV5-1 to TRBJ2-3; the match to TRBD1 covers 8 bases. The CDR3 sequence is 14 residues long. Trimming cost V 3 bases and J 5 bases; bases outside gene matches: 5. Germline lookup yields CDR1 SGHRS and CDR2 YFSETQ. The CDR3 DNA is TGCGCCAGCAGCTCGGCCACAGGGGGAGATACGCAGTATTTT. It yields the protein CASSSATGGDTQYF.

In its sample, this clone was seen many times. The V call is TRBV27, the J call TRBJ2-7; D may be TRBD1 (6 bases). CDR1 is MNHEY and CDR2 is SMNVEV in the germline V gene (reference sequence). With 8 bases removed from V and 11 bases from J, the gap between germline ends came to 16 bases. There are 11 residues in the CDR3. The CDR3 protein is CASGYRDTEYF. The DNA for the CDR3 is TGTGCCAGCGGATACCGGGACACCGAGTACTTC.

The chain has TRBV11-2 and TRBJ2-1; 9 positions match TRBD2. The CDR3 covers 15 residues. Per germline, CDR1 SGHAT and CDR2 FQNNGV. J lost 0 bases, V lost 5 bases, and 2 bases had no gene match. The CDR3: CASSAGGSSYNEQFF. The CDR3 DNA reads as TGTGCCAGCAGCGCGGGGGGGAGCTCCTACAATGAGCAGTTCTTC.